What follows are 30 T cell receptor beta chains derived from one specimen sequenced in a study of blood T cell repertoires in COVID-19. Libraries were prepared by immunoSEQ multiplex PCR; TCRdb keeps only in-frame clonotypes and omits some of them. The sample has about 110,000 clones, 80% to 85% seen once. The source material was peripheral blood. The receptors come from a woman in her 70s with acute or convalescent COVID-19.

This clone was counted many times. The chain employs TRBV9 and TRBJ2-5, with 8 bases lining up with TRBD1. From germline, CDR1 is SGDLS and CDR2 YYNGEE. V trimming: 0 bases; J trimming: 5 bases; junction bases outside the gene matches: 3. The CDR3 has 14 amino acids. CDR3 protein: CASSVAYRGETQYF. CDR3 bases: TGTGCCAGCAGCGTAGCCTACAGGGGGGAGACCCAGTACTTC.

J is TRBJ2-2 and V is TRBV19; possible D gene TRBD1, 5 bases. The CDR3 covers 16 residues. Trimming cost V 1 base and J 0 bases, with 9 bases left between them. Germline V gene lookup returns CDR1 LNHDA and CDR2 SQIVND (reference sequence). CDR3 nucleotides: TGTGCCAGTAGTATAGGAACAGGAGCGAACACCGGGGAGCTGTTTTTT. It encodes CASSIGTGANTGELFF. Supplemented by reference TRBV19 and TRBJ2-2, the full variable domain reads DGGITQSPKYLFRKEGQNVTLSCEQNLNHDAMYWYRQDPGQGLRLIYYSQIVNDFQKGDIAEGYSVSREKKESFPLTVTSAQKNPTAFYLCASSIGTGANTGELFFGEGSRLTVL.

The V gene is TRBV3-1 (or the pseudogene TRBV3-2), the J gene TRBJ2-7, with TRBD1 as a possible D gene (5 bases). Trimming removed 1 base from V and 7 bases from J, with 11 bases in between. CDR3 length: 13 residues. The germline CDR1 and CDR2 sequences are LGHDT and YNNKEL (reference sequence). CDR3 coding DNA: TGTGCCAGCAGCCAAGTGGGGCTGGGGGAGCAGTACTTC. Amino acids: CASSQVGLGEQYF.

The V gene is TRBV19, the J gene TRBJ2-5, with D possibly matching TRBD2 (5 bases). V lost 6 bases, J lost 7 bases, and 18 bases lay in between. Germline V gene data show CDR1 as LNHDA and CDR2 as SQIVND (reference sequence). The CDR3 spans 14 residues. The CDR3 sequence: CASRELSTAGTQYF. The DNA for the CDR3 is TGTGCCAGTAGAGAGCTTTCAACCGCGGGGACCCAGTACTTC.

The rearrangement joins TRBV3-1 (or the pseudogene TRBV3-2) to TRBJ1-1; no firm D call. The CDR3 loop spans 13 amino acids. Germline-derived CDR1 and CDR2 are LGHDT and YNNKEL (reference sequence). Trimming left V 4 bases short and J 8 bases short, with 14 bases between. The CDR3 region is CASSRLSGLEAFF. The CDR3 bases are TGTGCCAGCAGCCGGCTCAGCGGGTTGGAAGCTTTCTTT.

This clone was detected only a few times. This rearrangement joins TRBV6-5 to TRBJ1-1, with 7 bases lining up with TRBD1. V lost 6 bases and J lost 2; bases outside the gene matches: 3. The germline V gene encodes CDR1 MNHEY and CDR2 SVGAGI. This CDR3 is built from 13 residues. CDR3 loop: CASRQGVNTEAFF. The CDR3 DNA sequence: TGTGCCAGCAGGCAGGGGGTAAACACTGAAGCTTTCTTT.

This clone appeared a few times. This rearrangement joins TRBV21-1 to TRBJ2-3; the table names TRBD1, a call not compared with the DNA. TRBV21-1 is tagged as a pseudogene. CDR3 length: 16 amino acids. CDR3 nucleotide sequence: TGTGCCAGCAGCAAAGAGGTCAGGGGCCGCACAGATACGCAGTATTTT. This translates into CASSKEVRGRTDTQYF.

The chain employs TRBV9 and TRBJ2-3; D remains ambiguous. The V end was cut by 6 bases, the J end by 0 bases, with 14 bases between. Germline CDR1 is SGDLS and CDR2 is YYNGEE. This CDR3 is 15 amino acids long. As DNA, the CDR3 is TGTGCCAGCACCCCTGACTTCTCTAGCACAGATACGCAGTATTTT. Encoded protein: CASTPDFSSTDTQYF.

The chain carries TRBV4-1 and TRBJ1-5, with a tentative D call TRBD1 (5 bases). The length of the CDR3 is 15 residues. Germline V gene sequence: CDR1 MGHRA, CDR2 YSYEKL. The ends were cut back, 4 bases at V and 7 bases at J, with 17 bases in the middle. CDR3 protein: CASSPGEGRRQPQHF. The DNA for the CDR3 is TGCGCCAGCAGCCCGGGGGAGGGGCGCAGGCAGCCCCAGCATTTT.

The V call is TRBV4-1, the J call TRBJ1-5; D gene uncertain. Trimming shortened V by 0 bases and J by 9 bases, and 9 bases separated the two germline ends. Germline V gives CDR1 MGHRA, CDR2 YSYEKL. This CDR3 region has 13 residues. CDR3 bases: TGCGCCAGCAGCCAAGATTCCTCCCGGCCCCAGCATTTT. Its translation: CASSQDSSRPQHF.

This clone occurred a few times. V usage is TRBV3-1 (or the pseudogene TRBV3-2) and J usage is TRBJ1-1, with unresolved D. V lost 6 bases, J lost 4 bases, and 15 bases lay in between. The CDR3 runs 14 residues. Germline V lookup: CDR1 LGHDT, CDR2 YNNKEL (reference sequence). The CDR3 reads CASRLGGLVTEAFF. For the CDR3, the DNA is TGTGCCAGCAGACTCGGAGGGCTGGTCACTGAAGCTTTCTTT.

The genes are TRBV6-5 and TRBJ1-2; a possible D gene is TRBD1 (5 bases). The CDR3 runs 14 residues. V was clipped by 6 bases and J by 3 bases, with 14 bases between them. Germline V gives CDR1 MNHEY, CDR2 SVGAGI. The CDR3 loop reads CASSAHGGDYGYTF. For the CDR3, the DNA is TGTGCCAGCAGCGCACACGGAGGGGACTATGGCTACACCTTC.

V is TRBV5-1 and J is TRBJ2-5, with TRBD2 identical over 11 bases. The germline V gene has CDR1 SGHRS and CDR2 YFSETQ. The CDR3 length is 14 residues. Trimming at V came to 3 bases and at J to 4 bases, leaving 2 bases not matched to a gene. Written as DNA, the CDR3 is TGCGCCAGCAGCTCTGGACTAGCGGGAGAGACCCAGTACTTC. Protein: CASSSGLAGETQYF. The entire variable domain, with the rest obtained from reference TRBV5-1 and TRBJ2-5, is as follows: KAGVTQTPRYLIKTRGQQVTLSCSPISGHRSVSWYQQTPGQGLQFLFEYFSETQRNKGNFPGRFSGRQFSNSRSEMNVSTLELGDSALYLCASSSGLAGETQYFGPGTRLLVL.

The gene calls are TRBV2 and TRBJ2-7; D is uncertain. The germline gives CDR1 SNHLY, CDR2 FYNNEI. CDR3 size: 14 residues. The ends were cut back, 5 bases at V and 6 bases at J, with 17 bases in the middle. The CDR3 sequence: CASSPPRLLGEQYF. As DNA, the CDR3 is TGTGCCAGCAGTCCCCCGAGACTGTTGGGCGAGCAGTACTTC.

The CDR3 DNA follows: TGTGCCAGTAGTATAGTTCGGGAGGACCATGGCTACACCTTC. Amino acid sequence: CASSIVREDHGYTF. The chain uses TRBV19 and TRBJ1-2; D is unclear. Germline V gene lookup returns CDR1 LNHDA and CDR2 SQIVND (reference sequence). There are 14 residues in the CDR3. V dropped 1 base and J dropped 6 bases, with 12 bases sitting between them.

The V call is TRBV6-5, the J call TRBJ2-3, with D tentatively TRBD2 (5 bases). CDR3 length: 15 amino acids. Per germline, CDR1 MNHEY and CDR2 SVGAGI. V was shortened by 1 base and J by 0 bases, with 8 bases between the two germline ends. CDR3 loop: CASSYFGESTDTQYF. The CDR3 DNA reads TGTGCCAGCAGTTACTTCGGGGAAAGCACAGATACGCAGTATTTT.

The rearrangement joins TRBV6-5 to TRBJ1-2, with TRBD1 matching 8 bases. This CDR3 spans 16 amino acids. The trim removed 3 bases at V and 4 bases at J, leaving 10 bases unmatched. Per the germline V gene, CDR1 is MNHEY and CDR2 is SVGAGI. The CDR3 DNA is TGTGCCAGCAGTTATGGGAGGGGACAGGTCGCCTATGGCTACACCTTC. Protein sequence: CASSYGRGQVAYGYTF.

The V and J genes are TRBV19 and TRBJ1-5, with TRBD1 matching 10 bases. The germline gives CDR1 LNHDA, CDR2 SQIVND (reference sequence). The CDR3 is 15 residues long. J lost 0 bases, V lost 7 bases, and 3 bases had no gene match. The DNA of the CDR3 is TGTGCCAGTAATAGGGACAGGGGTAGCAATCAGCCCCAGCATTTT. This encodes CASNRDRGSNQPQHF. The full variable domain, with the rest looked up from reference TRBV19 and TRBJ1-5, is DGGITQSPKYLFRKEGQNVTLSCEQNLNHDAMYWYRQDPGQGLRLIYYSQIVNDFQKGDIAEGYSVSREKKESFPLTVTSAQKNPTAFYLCASNRDRGSNQPQHFGDGTRLSIL.

V usage is TRBV6-6 and J usage is TRBJ2-7; 11 nucleotides match TRBD2. Germline V gene data show CDR1 as MNHNY and CDR2 as SVGAGI (reference sequence). The junction had 3 bases not matched to a gene; V was cut back by 4 bases and J by 1 base. CDR3 length: 15 amino acids. CDR3 sequence reads: CASSWGTSGSYEQYF. The CDR3 bases are TGTGCCAGCAGTTGGGGGACTAGCGGTTCCTACGAGCAGTACTTC.

This sequence joins TRBV19 and TRBJ1-5; 8 bases match TRBD1. The V segment lost 10 bases and the J segment 4 bases; nucleotides outside the gene matches: 6. CDR3 length: 13 residues. Germline V gene sequence: CDR1 LNHDA, CDR2 SQIVND (reference sequence). CDR3 sequence: CAISDRVNQPQHF. In DNA form, the CDR3 reads TGTGCCATTTCGGACAGGGTAAATCAGCCCCAGCATTTT. Full variable domain (missing parts from reference TRBV19 and TRBJ1-5): DGGITQSPKYLFRKEGQNVTLSCEQNLNHDAMYWYRQDPGQGLRLIYYSQIVNDFQKGDIAEGYSVSREKKESFPLTVTSAQKNPTAFYLCAISDRVNQPQHFGDGTRLSIL.

This clone was observed a few times. The chain has TRBV19 and TRBJ2-2; D ambiguous. The V gene lost 7 bases and the J gene lost 2 bases, with 5 bases spanning the gap. CDR1 and CDR2 (germline): LNHDA, SQIVND (reference sequence). The CDR3 spans 12 residues. CDR3 residues: CASKSNTGELFF. In nucleotides, the CDR3 is TGTGCCAGTAAGAGCAACACCGGGGAGCTGTTTTTT.

This chain joins TRBV6-5 and TRBJ1-1; D gene ambiguous. CDR1 is MNHEY, CDR2 SVGAGI, per germline. The V end was cut by 6 bases, the J end by 3 bases, with 11 bases between. This CDR3 is built from 13 residues. The DNA of the CDR3 is TGTGCCAGCAGACTTGAAATTGACACTGAAGCTTTCTTT. Its protein is CASRLEIDTEAFF.

This clone appeared a few times. The chain links TRBV7-9 to TRBJ2-7; 7 nucleotides agree with TRBD1. The CDR3 consists of 13 residues. Germline V gene sequence: CDR1 SEHNR, CDR2 FQNEAQ (reference sequence). The ends lost 2 bases at V and 7 bases at J; junction bases unmatched: 5. The CDR3 coding sequence is TGTGCCAGCAGCTTAACGACCAGGGGGGAGCAGTACTTC. Protein: CASSLTTRGEQYF.

The chain couples TRBV30 to TRBJ1-2; no firm D call. CDR1 and CDR2 from the germline V gene are GTSNPN and SVGIG (reference sequence). Trimming pared 4 bases from V and 1 base from J, leaving 4 bases between. The CDR3 runs 11 residues. CDR3 nucleotides: TGTGCCTGGAATATTAACTATGGCTACACCTTC. It is translated as CAWNINYGYTF. Variable domain in full (rest from reference TRBV30 and TRBJ1-2): SQTIHQWPATLVQPVGSPLSLECTVEGTSNPNLYWYRQAAGRGLQLLFYSVGIGQISSEVPQNLSASRPQDRQFILSSKKLLLSDSGFYLCAWNINYGYTFGSGTRLTVV.

The gene calls are TRBV5-6 and TRBJ2-3, with 9 bases aligning to TRBD2. This CDR3 region has 15 residues. CDR1 is SGHDT and CDR2 is YYEEEE in the germline V gene. V gave up 4 bases and J gave up 5 bases; unmatched junction bases: 8. CDR3 nucleotide sequence: TGTGCCAGCAGCATTAGCGGGGGCCACGTAGATACGCAGTATTTT. It specifies CASSISGGHVDTQYF.

The V gene is TRBV5-1, the J gene TRBJ1-2, with D maybe TRBD1 (5 bases). The CDR3 covers 12 residues. Germline V gene lookup returns CDR1 SGHRS and CDR2 YFSETQ. V was trimmed by 4 bases and J by 5 bases, leaving 9 bases between them. The CDR3 reads CASSPSGYGYTF. The DNA of the CDR3 is TGCGCCAGCAGCCCTTCAGGGTATGGCTACACCTTC.

This sequence joins TRBV3-1 (or the pseudogene TRBV3-2) and TRBJ2-1; TRBD2 agrees at 8 bases. After removal of 0 bases from V and 6 bases from J, the junction contained 4 bases not matched to a gene. This CDR3 spans 15 amino acids. Germline V lookup: CDR1 LGHDT, CDR2 YNNKEL (reference sequence). The CDR3 DNA sequence: TGTGCCAGCAGCCAAGAAGCGGGAGCCCCCAATGAGCAGTTCTTC. Protein: CASSQEAGAPNEQFF.

A few counts support this clone. This chain joins TRBV2 and TRBJ1-1; weak D call: TRBD1 (5 bases). The CDR3 totals 13 residues. CDR1 and CDR2 (germline): SNHLY, FYNNEI. The ends were cut back, 6 bases at V and 1 base at J, with 9 bases in the middle. The CDR3 region has the DNA TGTGCCAGCAGCCAACAGGAGAACACTGAAGCTTTCTTT. Translating it yields CASSQQENTEAFF.

This clone was seen a few times. The CDR3 is CASSLGLGGRPRGYTF. The CDR3 region has the DNA TGTGCCAGCAGCTTAGGACTAGGGGGCCGCCCGAGGGGCTACACCTTC. The chain is built from TRBV7-9 and TRBJ1-2; the match to TRBD1 covers 7 bases. The CDR3 runs 16 residues. CDR1 is SEHNR and CDR2 is FQNEAQ in the germline V gene (reference sequence). J gave up 8 bases and V 1 base, and 13 bases lay outside the gene matches.

J is TRBJ2-7 and V is TRBV28; perhaps TRBD2 as D (6 bases). This CDR3 has 15 residues. V was cut by 4 bases and J by 0 bases, with 13 bases left in between. CDR1 is MDHEN, CDR2 SYDVKM, per germline. The CDR3 loop is CASSSPGGPSYEQYF. Here the CDR3 DNA reads TGTGCCAGCAGTTCGCCCGGGGGTCCCTCCTACGAGCAGTACTTC.